The 2 T cell receptor beta chains below all came from one sample that was sequenced in a study of T-cell memory formation after mild COVID-19. In TCRdb, the 5' RACE reads were re-called with MiXCR into one record per CDR3 protein. The sample shows some 330,000 distinct CDR3 sequences, 21% of them seen only once. The sample consisted of PBMCs or a T cell subset sorted from them (not recorded which). These receptor sequences come from an adult woman who had mild COVID-19 (a few samples of this study predate the infection). Cell type and time point are not known.

The table lists this clonotype with a few counts. The chain has TRBV7-9 and TRBJ2-5; TRBD2 might be the D (5 bases). Between the trimmed V and J ends, which lost 1 base and 7 bases, there was a span of 10 bases. The CDR3 contains 13 residues. Germline assignment: CDR1 SEHNR and CDR2 FQNEAQ (reference sequence). The CDR3 DNA reads as TGTGCCAGCAGCTTAGATATCAGCGGGACCCAGTACTTC. It encodes CASSLDISGTQYF.

This clonotype was seen a handful of times. The rearrangement links TRBV5-6 to TRBJ2-1, with 7 nucleotides matching TRBD2. Germline CDR1 is SGHDT and CDR2 is YYEEEE. The CDR3 runs to 14 residues. The trim removed 3 bases at V and 8 bases at J, leaving 8 bases unmatched. The CDR3 DNA reads as TGTGCCAGCAGCTCTTGGGGAGGGAACCATGAGCAGTTCTTC. This translates into CASSSWGGNHEQFF.